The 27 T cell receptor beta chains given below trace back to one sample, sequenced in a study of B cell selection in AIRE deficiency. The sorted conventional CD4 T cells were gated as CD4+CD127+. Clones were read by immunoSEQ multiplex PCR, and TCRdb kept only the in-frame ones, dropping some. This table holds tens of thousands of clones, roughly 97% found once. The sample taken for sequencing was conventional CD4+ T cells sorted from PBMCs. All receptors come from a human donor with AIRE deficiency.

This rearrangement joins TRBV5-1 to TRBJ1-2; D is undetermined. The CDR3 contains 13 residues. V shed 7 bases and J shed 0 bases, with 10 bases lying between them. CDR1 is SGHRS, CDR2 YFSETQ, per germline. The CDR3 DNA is TGCGCCAGCCGAGCAGAGACTAACTATGGCTACACCTTC. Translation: CASRAETNYGYTF.

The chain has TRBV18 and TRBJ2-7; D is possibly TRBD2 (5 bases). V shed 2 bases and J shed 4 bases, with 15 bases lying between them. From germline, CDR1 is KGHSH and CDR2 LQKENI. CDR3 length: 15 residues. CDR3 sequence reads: CASSPSLSGGYEQYF. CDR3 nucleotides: TGTGCCAGCTCACCAAGTCTGAGCGGCGGGTACGAGCAGTACTTC.

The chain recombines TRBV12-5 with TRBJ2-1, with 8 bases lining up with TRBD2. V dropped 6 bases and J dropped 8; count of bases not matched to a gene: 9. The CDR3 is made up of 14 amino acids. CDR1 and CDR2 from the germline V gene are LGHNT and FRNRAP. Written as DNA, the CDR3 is TGTGCTAGTGGCCCCGGGACTAGTATGCATGAGCAGTTCTTC. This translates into CASGPGTSMHEQFF.

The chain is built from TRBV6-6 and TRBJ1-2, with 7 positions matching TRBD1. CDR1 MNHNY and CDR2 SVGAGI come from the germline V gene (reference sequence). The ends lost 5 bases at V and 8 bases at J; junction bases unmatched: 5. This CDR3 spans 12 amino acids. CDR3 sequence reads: CASSHTGDGYTF. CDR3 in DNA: TGTGCCAGCAGTCATACAGGGGACGGCTACACCTTC.

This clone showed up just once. The DNA for the CDR3 is TGTGCCAGCAGCCTTACAGAGAACACTGAAGCTTTCTTT. It is translated as CASSLTENTEAFF. This chain connects TRBV6-1 to TRBJ1-1; unclear D gene. CDR1 and CDR2 (germline): MNHNS, SASEGT. The ends were cut back, 6 bases at V and 1 base at J, with 9 bases in the middle. The CDR3 covers 13 residues.

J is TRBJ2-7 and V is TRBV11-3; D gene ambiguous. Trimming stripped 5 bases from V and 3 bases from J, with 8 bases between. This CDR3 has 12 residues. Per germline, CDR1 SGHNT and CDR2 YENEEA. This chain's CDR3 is CASSASSYEQYF. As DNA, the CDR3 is TGTGCCAGCAGCGCAAGTAGCTACGAGCAGTACTTC.

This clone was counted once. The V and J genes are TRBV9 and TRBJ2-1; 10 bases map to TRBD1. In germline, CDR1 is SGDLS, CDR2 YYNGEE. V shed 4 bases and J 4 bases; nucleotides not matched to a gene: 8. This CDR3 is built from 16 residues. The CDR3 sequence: CASSLLGGQGYNEQFF. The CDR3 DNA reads TGTGCCAGCAGCCTCCTTGGGGGACAGGGGTACAATGAGCAGTTCTTC.

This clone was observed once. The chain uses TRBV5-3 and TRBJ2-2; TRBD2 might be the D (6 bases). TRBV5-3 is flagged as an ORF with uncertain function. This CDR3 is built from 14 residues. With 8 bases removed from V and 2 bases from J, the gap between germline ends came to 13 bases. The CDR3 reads CASSPGLNTGELFF. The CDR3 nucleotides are TGTGCCAGCAGTCCAGGACTAAACACCGGGGAGCTGTTTTTT.

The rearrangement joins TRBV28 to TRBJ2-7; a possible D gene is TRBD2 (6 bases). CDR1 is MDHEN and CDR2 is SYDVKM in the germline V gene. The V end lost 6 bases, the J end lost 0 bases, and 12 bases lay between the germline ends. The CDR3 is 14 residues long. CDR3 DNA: TGTGCCAGCAGACGACTAGGTCACTCCTACGAGCAGTACTTC. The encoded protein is CASRRLGHSYEQYF.

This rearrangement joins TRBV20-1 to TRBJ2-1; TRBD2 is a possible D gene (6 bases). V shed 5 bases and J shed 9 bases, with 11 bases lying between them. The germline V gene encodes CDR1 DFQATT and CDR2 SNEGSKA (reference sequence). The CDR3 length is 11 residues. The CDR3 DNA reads TGCAGTGCTCGAACTAGCTCTGAGCAGTTCTTC. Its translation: CSARTSSEQFF.

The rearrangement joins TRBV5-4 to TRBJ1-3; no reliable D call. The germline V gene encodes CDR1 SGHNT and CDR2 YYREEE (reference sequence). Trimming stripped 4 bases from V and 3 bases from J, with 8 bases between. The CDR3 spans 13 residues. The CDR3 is CASSTDGGNTIYF. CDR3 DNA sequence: TGTGCCAGCAGCACGGACGGTGGAAACACCATATATTTT. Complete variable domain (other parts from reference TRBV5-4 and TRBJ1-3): ETGVTQSPTHLIKTRGQQVTLRCSSQSGHNTVSWYQQALGQGPQFIFQYYREEENGRGNFPPRFSGLQFPNYSSELNVNALELDDSALYLCASSTDGGNTIYFGEGSWLTVV.

CDR3 in DNA: TGTGCCAGCAGCACGAGGAGGACGGAGTCTGATACGCAGTATTTT. Protein product: CASSTRRTESDTQYF. The chain has TRBV5-4 and TRBJ2-3, with D tentatively TRBD2 (5 bases). CDR1 and CDR2 from the germline V gene are SGHNT and YYREEE (reference sequence). The V end was cut by 4 bases, the J end by 6 bases, with 18 bases between. CDR3 length: 15 amino acids. The complete variable domain, with remaining parts taken from reference TRBV5-4 and TRBJ2-3, reads ETGVTQSPTHLIKTRGQQVTLRCSSQSGHNTVSWYQQALGQGPQFIFQYYREEENGRGNFPPRFSGLQFPNYSSELNVNALELDDSALYLCASSTRRTESDTQYFGPGTRLTVL.

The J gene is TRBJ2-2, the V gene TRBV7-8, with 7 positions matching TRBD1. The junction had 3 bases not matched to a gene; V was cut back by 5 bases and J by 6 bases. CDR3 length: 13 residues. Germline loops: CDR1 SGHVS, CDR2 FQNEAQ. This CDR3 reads CASSPTGAGELFF. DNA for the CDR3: TGTGCCAGCAGCCCCACAGGGGCCGGGGAGCTGTTTTTT.

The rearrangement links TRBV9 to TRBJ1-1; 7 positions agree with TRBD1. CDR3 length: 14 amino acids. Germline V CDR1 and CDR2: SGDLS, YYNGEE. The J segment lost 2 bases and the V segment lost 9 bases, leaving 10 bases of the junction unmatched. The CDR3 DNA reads TGTGCCATCTATTCCGGGACAGTAAACACTGAAGCTTTCTTT. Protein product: CAIYSGTVNTEAFF.

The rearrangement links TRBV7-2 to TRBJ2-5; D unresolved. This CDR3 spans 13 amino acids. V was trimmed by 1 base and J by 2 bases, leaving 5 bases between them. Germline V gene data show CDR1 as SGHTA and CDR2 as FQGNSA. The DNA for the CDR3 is TGTGCCAGCAGCTTAGTGTGGCAAGAGACCCAGTACTTC. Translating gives CASSLVWQETQYF. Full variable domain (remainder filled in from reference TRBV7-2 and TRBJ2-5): GAGVSQSPSNKVTEKGKDVELRCDPISGHTALYWYRQSLGQGLEFLIYFQGNSAPDKSGLPSDRFSAERTGGSVSTLTIQRTQQEDSAVYLCASSLVWQETQYFGPGTRLLVL.

The CDR3 protein is CAWSLGGSQPQHF. Here the CDR3 DNA reads TGTGCCTGGAGTTTAGGGGGCAGTCAGCCCCAGCATTTT. The rearrangement links TRBV30 to TRBJ1-5, with 7 bases aligning to TRBD1. Germline values: CDR1 GTSNPN, CDR2 SVGIG (reference sequence). The V segment lost 2 bases and the J segment 6 bases; nucleotides outside the gene matches: 4. This CDR3 comprises 13 residues.

CDR3 coding DNA: TGTGCCAGCAGCTATGGGGTAGCGGGCCGAAGCTCCTACAATGAGCAGTTCTTC. Residues: CASSYGVAGRSSYNEQFF. The J gene is TRBJ2-1, the V gene TRBV5-5, with 7 nucleotides matching TRBD2. This CDR3 has 18 amino acids. With V trimmed by 3 bases and J by 0 bases, 12 bases remained unmatched. Germline V gene data show CDR1 as SGHKS and CDR2 as YYEKEE (reference sequence).

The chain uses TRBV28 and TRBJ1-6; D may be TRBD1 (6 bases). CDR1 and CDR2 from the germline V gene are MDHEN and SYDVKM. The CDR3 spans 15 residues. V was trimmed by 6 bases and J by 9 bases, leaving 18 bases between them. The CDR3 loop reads CASSHQTGPISPLHF. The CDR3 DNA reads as TGTGCCAGCAGCCATCAGACAGGTCCCATTTCACCCCTCCACTTT.

The CDR3 protein is CASSSTARERRLSYNEQFF. The CDR3 DNA follows: TGTGCCAGCAGCTCGACTGCAAGGGAGCGTCGCCTCTCCTACAATGAGCAGTTCTTC. The chain couples TRBV13 to TRBJ2-1, with D possibly being TRBD2 (5 bases). Germline V lookup: CDR1 PRHDT, CDR2 FYEKMQ (reference sequence). Trimming removed 4 bases from V and 0 bases from J, with 22 bases in between. The CDR3 loop spans 19 amino acids. Supplemented by reference TRBV13 and TRBJ2-1, the full variable domain reads AAGVIQSPRHLIKEKRETATLKCYPIPRHDTVYWYQQGPGQDPQFLISFYEKMQSDKGSIPDRFSAQQFSDYHSELNMSSLELGDSALYFCASSSTARERRLSYNEQFFGPGTRLTVL.

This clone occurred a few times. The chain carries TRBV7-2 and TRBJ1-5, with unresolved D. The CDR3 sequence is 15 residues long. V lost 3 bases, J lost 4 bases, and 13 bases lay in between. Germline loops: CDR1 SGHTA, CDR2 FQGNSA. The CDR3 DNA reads TGTGCCAGCAGCTTGACCGTGGCAGCAAATCAGCCCCAGCATTTT. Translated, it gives CASSLTVAANQPQHF.

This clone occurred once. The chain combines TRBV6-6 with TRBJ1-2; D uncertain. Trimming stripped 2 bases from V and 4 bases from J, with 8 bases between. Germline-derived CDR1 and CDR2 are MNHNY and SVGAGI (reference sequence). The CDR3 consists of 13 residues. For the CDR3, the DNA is TGTGCCAGCAGTTACGCGAGGGTCTATGGCTACACCTTC. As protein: CASSYARVYGYTF.

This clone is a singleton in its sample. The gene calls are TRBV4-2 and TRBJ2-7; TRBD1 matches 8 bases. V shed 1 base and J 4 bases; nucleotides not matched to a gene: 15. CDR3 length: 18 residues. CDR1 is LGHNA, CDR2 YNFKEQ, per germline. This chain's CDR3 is CASSQGQGAGWRSYEQYF. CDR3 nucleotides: TGTGCCAGCAGCCAAGGCCAGGGGGCGGGGTGGCGTTCGTACGAGCAGTACTTC.

The CDR3 DNA follows: TGTGCCAGCAGGTCGTTCAGGGGGGAATACACTGAAGCTTTCTTT. As protein: CASRSFRGEYTEAFF. V is TRBV11-3 and J is TRBJ1-1; 7 bases map to TRBD1. CDR3 length: 15 amino acids. Trimming cost V 6 bases and J 3 bases; bases outside gene matches: 10. From germline, CDR1 is SGHNT and CDR2 YENEEA.

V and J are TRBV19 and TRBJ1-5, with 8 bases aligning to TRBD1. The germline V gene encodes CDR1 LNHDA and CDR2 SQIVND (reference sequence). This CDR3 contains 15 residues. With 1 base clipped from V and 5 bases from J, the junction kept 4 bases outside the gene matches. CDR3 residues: CASSIAGGPDQPQHF. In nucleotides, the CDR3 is TGTGCCAGTAGTATAGCAGGGGGCCCGGATCAGCCCCAGCATTTT.

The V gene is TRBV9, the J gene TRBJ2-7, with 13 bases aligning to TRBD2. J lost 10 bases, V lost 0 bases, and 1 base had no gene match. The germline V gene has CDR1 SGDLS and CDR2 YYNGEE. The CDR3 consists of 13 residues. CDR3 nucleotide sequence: TGTGCCAGCAGCGTAGGGACTAGCGGGGGCCAGTACTTC. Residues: CASSVGTSGGQYF.

CDR3 nucleotide sequence: TGCGCCAGCAGCTTGATCCGGGAACCCAATGAGCAGTTCTTC. Protein sequence: CASSLIREPNEQFF. This sequence joins TRBV5-1 and TRBJ2-1, with a possible D match to TRBD2 (5 bases). The germline CDR1 and CDR2 sequences are SGHRS and YFSETQ. The CDR3 loop spans 14 amino acids. V lost 1 base, J lost 6 bases, and 11 bases lay in between.

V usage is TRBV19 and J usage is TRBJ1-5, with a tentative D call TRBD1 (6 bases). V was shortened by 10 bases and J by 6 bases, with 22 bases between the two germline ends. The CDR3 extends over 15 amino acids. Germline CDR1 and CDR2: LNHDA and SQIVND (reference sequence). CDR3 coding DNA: TGTGCCACCGAAGGGGGAGGGTTCCGGGGTCAGCCCCAGCATTTT. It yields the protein CATEGGGFRGQPQHF.